The rows below give T cell receptor beta chains drawn from one sample of a study of CD8+ T cells in alopecia areata. The protocol was immunoSEQ multiplex PCR, while the TCRdb copy is restricted to in-frame clones and leaves out a portion. The sample yields approximately 43,000 clones, around three fifths seen once. Here the sequenced sample was CD8+ T cells sorted from blood, taken at week 4, from a patient treated with tofacitinib. The receptors come from a human donor with alopecia areata. Each CDR3 is given with its conserved first and last residue. A D gene is named only where the DNA matches it firmly. Expanded clones get a size class; other rows say once, few or many, or leave the size out.

V,J,size,D,CDR3,DNA
TRBV29-1,TRBJ1-2,NA,NA,CSVEGGRPDGYTF,TGCAGCGTTGAGGGGGGAAGGCCCGATGGCTACACCTTC
TRBV4-3,TRBJ2-1,NA,TRBD2,CASSQGTSGGYEQFF,TGCGCCAGCAGTCAAGGCACTAGCGGGGGGTATGAGCAGTTCTTC
TRBV19,TRBJ2-3,few,NA,CASSIGTDTQYF,TGTGCCAGTAGTATAGGCACGGATACGCAGTATTTT
TRBV4-3,TRBJ1-3,many,NA,CASSSGTGLSGNTIYF,TGCGCCAGCAGCTCAGGCACAGGGCTCTCTGGAAACACCATATATTTT
TRBV28,TRBJ2-7,few,NA,CASSLWGGTGNF,TGTGCCAGCAGTTTATGGGGGGGGACAGGTAACTTC
TRBV5-1,TRBJ2-7,NA,NA,CARPHRDQGNEQYF,TGCGCGCGACCCCACAGGGATCAAGGCAACGAGCAGTACTTC
TRBV29-1,TRBJ2-5,NA,TRBD1,CSVELAGGKETQYF,TGCAGCGTTGAGCTGGCAGGGGGTAAAGAGACCCAGTACTTC
TRBV4-3,TRBJ1-2,NA,NA,CASSQESRYGYTF,TGCGCCAGCAGCCAAGAGTCGCGCTATGGCTACACCTTC
TRBV4-3,TRBJ2-7,NA,TRBD1,CASSQSRDRTYEQYF,TGCGCCAGCAGCCAATCCCGGGACAGAACCTACGAGCAGTACTTC
TRBV10-1,TRBJ2-5,NA,NA,CASSGGTDYPQETQYF,TGCGCCAGCAGCGGAGGGACAGATTACCCCCAAGAGACCCAGTACTTC
TRBV15,TRBJ2-5,NA,NA,CATSVRTGQETQYF,TGTGCCACCAGCGTACGAACGGGGCAAGAGACCCAGTACTTC
TRBV4-3,TRBJ2-3,NA,NA,CASSQDRGGGTDTQYF,TGCGCCAGCAGCCAAGATCGGGGCGGGGGCACAGATACGCAGTATTTT
TRBV4-3,TRBJ2-7,few,NA,CASSQDSAGWDEQYF,TGCGCCAGCAGCCAAGATTCGGCAGGGTGGGACGAGCAGTACTTC
TRBV30,TRBJ1-2,NA,NA,CAWSYSDSLYGYTF,TGTGCCTGGAGTTACTCCGACAGCCTCTATGGCTACACCTTC
TRBV29-1,TRBJ2-1,few,NA,CSFLTVSNLNEQFF,TGCAGCTTCCTGACAGTATCAAATTTAAATGAGCAGTTCTTC
TRBV6-1,TRBJ1-4,NA,NA,CASRVNREKLFF,TGTGCCAGCAGAGTTAACAGGGAAAAACTGTTTTTT
TRBV30,TRBJ2-1,NA,TRBD1,CAWSDRGTYNEQFF,TGTGCCTGGAGTGACAGGGGTACCTACAATGAGCAGTTCTTC
TRBV29-1,TRBJ2-7,NA,NA,CSVEWAGTNDYEQYF,TGCAGCGTTGAATGGGCTGGGACAAACGACTACGAGCAGTACTTC
TRBV10-3,TRBJ1-2,few,NA,CAISEVEGRGYTF,TGTGCCATCAGTGAGGTTGAGGGACGCGGCTACACCTTC
TRBV2,TRBJ1-4,NA,TRBD1,CASSGGLNSTGVREKLFF,TGTGCCAGCAGTGGGGGTTTGAACTCGACAGGGGTGCGTGAAAAACTGTTTTTT
TRBV19,TRBJ2-2,NA,TRBD2,CASDPGLAPAGELFF,TGTGCCAGTGACCCGGGACTAGCTCCCGCCGGGGAGCTGTTTTTT
TRBV5-6,TRBJ1-1,NA,NA,CASSRGLTEAFF,TGTGCCAGCAGCCGGGGACTGACTGAAGCTTTCTTT
TRBV5-6,TRBJ1-5,few,NA,CASSPQGPQHF,TGTGCCAGCAGCCCTCAGGGGCCCCAGCATTTT
TRBV2,TRBJ1-1,NA,NA,CASWRGTEAFF,TGTGCCAGCTGGAGGGGGACTGAAGCTTTCTTT
TRBV30,TRBJ2-7,few,NA,CAGTWTDTYEQYF,TGTGCCGGAACATGGACGGATACCTACGAGCAGTACTTC
TRBV29-1,TRBJ1-2,NA,NA,CSVLGGNYGYTF,TGCAGCGTGTTGGGGGGGAACTATGGCTACACCTTC
TRBV30,TRBJ2-7,NA,NA,CAWSVLNSFNEYF,TGTGCCTGGAGTGTACTTAACAGCTTTAATGAGTACTTC
TRBV7-2,TRBJ2-5,few,NA,CASSIEGRAGETQYF,TGTGCCAGCAGCATAGAGGGGCGTGCGGGAGAGACCCAGTACTTC
TRBV30,TRBJ1-1,NA,NA,CAWRRSNTEAFF,TGTGCCTGGAGGAGATCGAACACTGAAGCTTTCTTT
TRBV19,TRBJ1-1,NA,NA,CASGTPEAFF,TGTGCCAGCGGGACACCTGAAGCTTTCTTT
TRBV7-8,TRBJ2-3,NA,TRBD1,CASSGGQTSTDTQYF,TGTGCCAGCAGCGGGGGACAGACTAGCACAGATACGCAGTATTTT
TRBV5-1,TRBJ1-1,few,NA,CASSLVPEHTEAFF,TGCGCCAGCAGCTTGGTCCCAGAACACACTGAAGCTTTCTTT
TRBV30,TRBJ1-2,few,NA,CAWQGDNGYTF,TGTGCCTGGCAGGGAGATAATGGCTACACCTTC
TRBV18,TRBJ1-6,NA,NA,CASSPRVADHNSPLHF,TGTGCCAGCTCACCAAGGGTGGCGGACCATAATTCACCCCTCCACTTT
TRBV5-4,TRBJ1-1,NA,NA,CASSLAKGVRTEAFF,TGTGCCAGCAGCTTGGCCAAAGGGGTGAGGACTGAAGCTTTCTTT
TRBV7-8,TRBJ1-2,NA,TRBD1,CASSLAATGGVYGYTF,TGTGCCAGCAGCTTAGCGGCGACAGGGGGCGTCTATGGCTACACCTTC
TRBV29-1,TRBJ1-1,few,NA,CSVVNPNTEAFF,TGCAGCGTAGTGAATCCGAACACTGAAGCTTTCTTT
TRBV11-2,TRBJ2-2,NA,NA,CASSLIWGGELFF,TGTGCCAGCAGCTTAATTTGGGGCGGGGAGCTGTTTTTT
TRBV4-3,TRBJ2-6,NA,NA,CASSHLPRANVLTF,TGCGCCAGCAGCCACCTCCCCCGGGCCAACGTCCTGACTTTC
TRBV2,TRBJ2-7,NA,NA,CASSPSLTYEQYF,TGTGCCAGCAGTCCTTCTCTAACCTACGAGCAGTACTTC
TRBV12-5,TRBJ2-3,once,TRBD1,CASGLTSGTGTDTQYF,TGTGCTAGTGGTCTCACCTCCGGGACAGGCACAGATACGCAGTATTTT
TRBV27,TRBJ2-2,few,NA,CASSLSPSGELFF,TGTGCCAGCAGTTTATCCCCCTCCGGGGAGCTGTTTTTT
TRBV14,TRBJ2-1,NA,TRBD1,CASSPGDRGLNEQFF,TGTGCCAGCAGCCCGGGTGACAGGGGGCTCAATGAGCAGTTCTTC
TRBV7-9,TRBJ2-1,NA,TRBD1,CASSLTGDEQFF,TGTGCCAGCAGCCTTACAGGGGATGAGCAGTTCTTC
TRBV7-6,TRBJ2-7,NA,NA,CASSSSHQGGKADEQYF,TGTGCCAGCAGCTCATCCCATCAAGGGGGTAAAGCGGACGAGCAGTACTTC
TRBV30,TRBJ2-3,NA,TRBD2,CAWSVLAGADTQYF,TGTGCCTGGAGTGTACTAGCGGGGGCAGATACGCAGTATTTT
TRBV27,TRBJ2-1,NA,TRBD2,CASSPSSVLAGGKEQFF,TGTGCCAGCAGCCCTTCTTCCGTTCTAGCGGGGGGCAAGGAGCAGTTCTTC
TRBV27,TRBJ2-7,once,NA,CASSSGSYYEQYF,TGTGCCAGCAGTTCGGGCAGTTACTACGAGCAGTACTTC
TRBV30,TRBJ1-1,NA,NA,CAWSVGSEAFF,TGTGCCTGGAGTGTAGGGTCGGAAGCTTTCTTT
TRBV27,TRBJ2-5,NA,NA,CASSTGPFDGTQYF,TGTGCCAGCAGTACCGGACCCTTTGATGGGACCCAGTACTTC
TRBV29-1,TRBJ1-1,NA,NA,CSVLGHTQNTEAFF,TGCAGCGTCCTGGGACATACTCAGAACACTGAAGCTTTCTTT
TRBV6-5,TRBJ2-2,NA,NA,CASRGESGELFF,TGTGCCAGCAGGGGGGAGTCCGGGGAGCTGTTTTTT